Below, one T cell receptor beta chain is given with its context. Its antigen is unknown. These data originate in a study of Tregs in tolerant kidney transplant recipients. Study observations and caveats: Expanding Tregs on activated donor B cells appeared to best identify donor-specific TCRbeta clones. The small number of patients limits these findings pending further validation.

Unstimulated Tregs (CD4+CD25+CD127-) and CD4+CD25- non-Tregs were sorted from PBMCs. This table comes from immunoSEQ multiplex PCR, and its TCRdb copy is limited to in-frame clones, with some not included. The data contain about 240,000 clones, about 80% of them singletons. This sequence was found in a human donor in good health. Sequenced sample: CD4+ T cells from blood.

CDR3 sequence reads: CASSAVRARSYNEQFF. CDR3 bases: TGTGCCAGCAGTGCGGTCAGGGCGAGATCCTACAATGAGCAGTTCTTC. The chain couples TRBV2 to TRBJ2-1; D possibly corresponds to TRBD1 (5 bases). V was trimmed by 4 bases and J by 1 base, leaving 14 bases between them. The CDR3 totals 16 residues. Looked up from germline, CDR1 is SNHLY and CDR2 is FYNNEI.